This T cell receptor (beta chain) was identified during a study of blood T cell repertoires in COVID-19. Study in general: In each case, the material was cDNA or gDNA derived from T cells, B-cell-depleted T cells, or PBMCs.

Original processing methods: Amplification of reference gene primers was used by the study to estimate nucleated cell counts. The method was immunoSEQ multiplex PCR; TCRdb's version includes in-frame clones alone and lacks a portion of them. V, J and clone size were drawn from that table, and D and trimming were deduced from the DNA. The sample shows about 200,000 clones, about 80% of them seen only once. CDR1 is MDHEN and CDR2 is SYDVKM in the germline V gene. The J segment lost 1 base and the V segment lost 8 bases, leaving 7 bases of the junction unmatched. The CDR3 length is 14 residues. Ages ranged from about 18 to 89 years, with residence in approximately 25 US areas. In assigning cohorts, the study relied on participant-reported clinical history.

Sequenced input: PBMCs or T cells enriched from blood (not recorded which). This receptor was obtained from a middle-aged man who had recovered from COVID-19. The chain is built from TRBV28 and TRBJ1-1; 7 positions agree with TRBD1. In DNA form, the CDR3 reads TGTGCCAGCGGCCTGACAGGGTCGAACACTGAAGCTTTCTTT. It specifies CASGLTGSNTEAFF.